Listed below are T cell receptor beta chains from one sample, sequenced in a study of cytomegalovirus exposure and HLA in healthy donors. TCRdb keeps only in-frame clones here, not all; method: immunoSEQ multiplex PCR. The table shows some 40,000 clones, with 81% occurring only once. The sample taken for sequencing was PBMCs. These receptors originate from a man aged 45 to 65 in good health and CMV-seronegative. The CDR3 runs from the conserved cysteine through the conserved F or W. D genes are given only for firm matches. Only part of the rows carry a size: once, few, many, or a class if the clone is expanded.

d_gene,j_gene,v_gene,abundance,CDR3nt,CDR3aa
TRBD2,TRBJ2-5,TRBV19,.,TGTGCCAGTAGTTACCGACTAGCGACAGGCGAGACCCAGTACTTC,CASSYRLATGETQYF
TRBD2,TRBJ2-5,TRBV5-4,.,TGTGCCAGCAGTTTTATTAGCGGGAGGGCCGGAGAGACCCAGTACTTC,CASSFISGRAGETQYF
TRBD2,TRBJ2-2,TRBV7-6,.,TGTGCCAGCAGCTTTGCGGGGGAAGGCGGGGAGCTGTTTTTT,CASSFAGEGGELFF
TRBD1,TRBJ1-3,TRBV2,.,TGTGCCAGCAGTCCCGCGAGGGGACAGGGGAAGGGAAACACCATATATTTT,CASSPARGQGKGNTIYF
TRBD1,TRBJ1-4,TRBV11-2,.,TGTGCCAGCAGCTTATGGGACAGGGAATTTGAAAAACTGTTTTTT,CASSLWDREFEKLFF
.,TRBJ1-2,TRBV28,once,TGTGCCAGCACAACACCCACTAACTATGGCTACACCTTC,CASTTPTNYGYTF
.,TRBJ1-4,TRBV4-1,.,TGCGCCAGCAGCCAAGATCCGTCGGGCAGGGTACATGAAAAACTGTTTTTT,CASSQDPSGRVHEKLFF
.,TRBJ1-1,TRBV4-1,.,TGCGCCAGCAGCTCGGGACACCGGAACACTGAAGCTTTCTTT,CASSSGHRNTEAFF
.,TRBJ1-4,TRBV29-1,few,TGCAGCGTTGAGGAGGCTGAAAAACTGTTTTTT,CSVEEAEKLFF
TRBD1,TRBJ2-2,TRBV19,.,TGTGCCAGTAGCCCCTTCCTCAGAACAGGGGAAACCGGGGAGCTGTTTTTT,CASSPFLRTGETGELFF
TRBD2,TRBJ2-7,TRBV7-8,.,TGTGCCAGCAGCTTAACCTCCACTAGCGGGAGGCCATACTCCTACGAGCAGTACTTC,CASSLTSTSGRPYSYEQYF
TRBD1,TRBJ1-5,TRBV18,.,TGTGCCAGCTCCGGGACAGGGCGGGATCAGCCCCAGCATTTT,CASSGTGRDQPQHF
.,TRBJ2-5,TRBV7-2,.,TGTGCCAGCAGTTCCATGGCGGGTGCCCAAGAGACCCAGTACTTC,CASSSMAGAQETQYF
.,TRBJ2-3,TRBV4-1,few,TGCGCCAGCAGCCAAGCGTCTAGCCTCCCAGATACGCAGTATTTT,CASSQASSLPDTQYF
TRBD1,TRBJ1-1,TRBV29-1,.,TGCAGCGCCGCGAAGTCGCAGGGGGCGATCGGTGGGGCTTTCTTT,CSAAKSQGAIGGAFF
TRBD1,TRBJ2-2,TRBV7-3,once,TGTGCCAGCAGCCCTAAGTCTGGGACAGGGTTAAACACCGGGGAGCTGTTTTTT,CASSPKSGTGLNTGELFF
.,TRBJ2-1,TRBV7-2,few,TGTGCCAGCAGCTTAGCGGAAGAGGGTGAGCAGTTCTTC,CASSLAEEGEQFF
TRBD1,TRBJ2-7,TRBV18,.,TGTGCCAGCTCGGGGGGCGCGACAGGGGGTTACGAGCAGTACTTC,CASSGGATGGYEQYF
.,TRBJ2-3,TRBV7-9,few,TGTGCCAGCAGCTTAAGGGGGGAGGGCCGCGGAGATACGCAGTATTTT,CASSLRGEGRGDTQYF
TRBD2,TRBJ2-3,TRBV7-3,few,TGTGCCAGCAGCTTAAATCAGGGCGGGGGGCTGGGAGATACGCAGTATTTT,CASSLNQGGGLGDTQYF
TRBD2,TRBJ2-1,TRBV4-2,.,TGTGCCAGCAGCCAAGCCTCTTATTTCGGGACTAGCGGGAATGAGCAGTTCTTC,CASSQASYFGTSGNEQFF
.,TRBJ2-2,TRBV4-3,.,TGCGCCAGCAGCCAAGATAGGGGGGATAGCGGGCCGCCCGGGGAGCTGTTTTTT,CASSQDRGDSGPPGELFF
.,TRBJ1-4,TRBV4-3,.,TGCGCCAGCAGCCAAGTATGGATTCCGGGGACTAATGAAAAACTGTTTTTT,CASSQVWIPGTNEKLFF
TRBD2,TRBJ2-1,TRBV27,once,TGTGCCAGCAGTTTATCCGGGACTAGCGGGAGGCTCTCCTACAATGAGCAGTTCTTC,CASSLSGTSGRLSYNEQFF
TRBD2,TRBJ2-1,TRBV9,.,TGTGCCAGCATCCAAGGGCTAGCGGGGGACAATGAGCAGTTCTTC,CASIQGLAGDNEQFF
.,TRBJ2-1,TRBV4-3,.,TGCGCCAGCAGCCAAGTCCCAGGGGCCACCGGCCATGAGCAGTTCTTC,CASSQVPGATGHEQFF
.,TRBJ1-1,TRBV10-3,once,TGTGCCATCAGTGAGCCGACTCGGAGGAGCACTGAAGCTTTCTTT,CAISEPTRRSTEAFF
.,TRBJ1-1,TRBV7-2,few,TGTGCCAGCAGCTTAGCCCTACAGGGTACAGCTTTCTTT,CASSLALQGTAFF
.,TRBJ2-5,TRBV19,.,TGTGCCAGTAGGAGAGGGCAGAACTCTGAGACCCAGTACTTC,CASRRGQNSETQYF
TRBD1,TRBJ1-2,TRBV7-9,.,TGTGCCAGCAGCCCCCGGACAGGGGCCGTGTATGGCTACACCTTC,CASSPRTGAVYGYTF
.,TRBJ1-3,TRBV7-9,.,TGTGCCAGCAGCCTAAACACCGACGGGGGGGGGAGCTCTGGAAACACCATATATTTT,CASSLNTDGGGSSGNTIYF
TRBD1,TRBJ2-7,TRBV5-4,.,TGTGCCAGCAGCGGACAGGGAGCCTACGAGCAGTACTTC,CASSGQGAYEQYF
.,TRBJ1-1,TRBV7-8,.,TGTGCCAGCAGCCCTCGGAGGGGCTCGAACACTGAAGCTTTCTTT,CASSPRRGSNTEAFF
.,TRBJ2-7,TRBV7-8,.,TGTGCCAGCAGCTCCCTAGGGGGTTCCTACGAGCAGTACTTC,CASSSLGGSYEQYF